This T cell receptor beta chain was sequenced during a study of blood T cell repertoires in COVID-19. The age range of participants was about 18 to 95 years, with residence in about two dozen US areas. Clinical histories supplied by participants themselves formed the basis of cohort assignment. Cohort 3 donors were reported recovered after two negative PCRs, clearance, or symptom resolution. In the source study's methods: Reference gene primer amplification yielded estimated nucleated cell counts. Assay: immunoSEQ multiplex PCR; the TCRdb copy retains only in-frame clones and omits some. The V and J calls and the clone size are those of that table, but D and trimming were determined from the DNA. The sample has roughly 360,000 clones; under 85% are singletons. CDR1 and CDR2 (germline): MNHEY, SVGEGT. The CDR3 is made up of 12 amino acids. V trimming: 6 bases; J trimming: 15 bases; junction bases outside the gene matches: 11.

Sequencing was done on a sample of PBMCs or T cells enriched from blood (not recorded which). This rearrangement joins TRBV6-2 or TRBV6-3 to TRBJ2-1; 7 bases are a match to TRBD1. This TCR came from a woman in her 50s who had recovered from COVID-19. DNA for the CDR3: TGTGCCAGCAGCCACCTAACAGGGGTTCTGTTCTTC. Residues: CASSHLTGVLFF.